The 7 T cell receptor beta chains in this list originate from one sample, sequenced in a study of blood T cell repertoires in COVID-19. Some clones are missing from TCRdb's copy, which holds only in-frame ones; the method was immunoSEQ multiplex PCR. The sample consists of 250,000 to 300,000 clones, approximately 90% of them appearing once. The material sequenced was PBMCs or T cells enriched from blood (not recorded which). These receptors originate from an older woman in a cohort exposed to, infected with or recovered from COVID-19 (not recorded which).

V and J are TRBV5-1 and TRBJ2-1, with D possibly matching TRBD1 (5 bases). Trimming pared 1 base from V and 8 bases from J, leaving 13 bases between. This CDR3 region has 14 residues. Germline values: CDR1 SGHRS, CDR2 YFSETQ. Here the CDR3 DNA reads TGCGCCAGCAGCTTGCTGGGGCGGTCGGATGAGCAGTTCTTC. This gives the protein CASSLLGRSDEQFF.

The chain carries TRBV7-9 and TRBJ2-2; TRBD2 matches 10 bases. In germline, CDR1 is SEHNR, CDR2 FQNEAQ (reference sequence). CDR3 length equals 16 residues. The V and J ends lost 5 bases and 5 bases, in that order; junction bases with no gene match: 8. The CDR3 protein is CASSLELAGTTGELFF. In DNA, the CDR3 is TGTGCCAGCAGCCTTGAACTAGCGGGGACTACCGGGGAGCTGTTTTTT.

Here the CDR3 reads CASSFDKLAGGSPYEQYF. DNA of the CDR3: TGTGCCAGCAGCTTTGACAAGCTAGCGGGAGGTTCCCCCTACGAGCAGTACTTC. The rearrangement joins TRBV7-9 to TRBJ2-7, with 11 bases matching TRBD2. V lost 3 bases, J lost 2 bases, and 12 bases stayed unmatched. This CDR3 has 18 residues. Per the germline V gene, CDR1 is SEHNR and CDR2 is FQNEAQ (reference sequence).

The chain links TRBV28 to TRBJ2-5, with 10 bases identical to TRBD1. The CDR3 extends over 17 amino acids. The V gene's germline CDR1 is MDHEN and CDR2 SYDVKM. Germline trimming cut 3 bases from V and 3 bases from J; bases unmatched to any gene: 10. DNA of the CDR3: TGTGCCAGCAGTTTCCTCTCCTCCGGGACAGGGGAAGAGACCCAGTACTTC. Its protein product is CASSFLSSGTGEETQYF.

V usage is TRBV24-1 and J usage is TRBJ2-5, with TRBD1 matching over 8 bases. CDR3 size: 15 residues. The V gene end was trimmed by 11 bases and the J gene end by 5 bases; junction bases not matched to a gene: 15. Per germline, CDR1 KGHDR and CDR2 SFDVKD. For the CDR3, the DNA is TGTGCCATCGCGAGTTCCCAGGGGGCGGGGGAGACCCAGTACTTC. It encodes CAIASSQGAGETQYF.

The chain combines TRBV7-9 with TRBJ2-7, with 11 bases matching TRBD1. CDR3 length equals 13 residues. Trimming removed 5 bases from V and 8 bases from J; junction bases left unmatched: 5. The V gene's germline CDR1 is SEHNR and CDR2 FQNEAQ (reference sequence). The CDR3 region is CASSHGQGAKQYF. Written as DNA, the CDR3 is TGTGCCAGCAGCCACGGACAGGGGGCAAAGCAGTACTTC.

V and J are TRBV24-1 and TRBJ2-1; TRBD2 aligns across 10 bases. Germline V gene sequence: CDR1 KGHDR, CDR2 SFDVKD. Trimming took 1 base from V and 7 from J; bases not matched to a gene: 6. The CDR3 sequence is 16 residues long. CDR3 region: CATSDFIAGGLNEQFF. CDR3 coding DNA: TGTGCCACCAGTGATTTCATAGCGGGAGGTTTGAATGAGCAGTTCTTC.